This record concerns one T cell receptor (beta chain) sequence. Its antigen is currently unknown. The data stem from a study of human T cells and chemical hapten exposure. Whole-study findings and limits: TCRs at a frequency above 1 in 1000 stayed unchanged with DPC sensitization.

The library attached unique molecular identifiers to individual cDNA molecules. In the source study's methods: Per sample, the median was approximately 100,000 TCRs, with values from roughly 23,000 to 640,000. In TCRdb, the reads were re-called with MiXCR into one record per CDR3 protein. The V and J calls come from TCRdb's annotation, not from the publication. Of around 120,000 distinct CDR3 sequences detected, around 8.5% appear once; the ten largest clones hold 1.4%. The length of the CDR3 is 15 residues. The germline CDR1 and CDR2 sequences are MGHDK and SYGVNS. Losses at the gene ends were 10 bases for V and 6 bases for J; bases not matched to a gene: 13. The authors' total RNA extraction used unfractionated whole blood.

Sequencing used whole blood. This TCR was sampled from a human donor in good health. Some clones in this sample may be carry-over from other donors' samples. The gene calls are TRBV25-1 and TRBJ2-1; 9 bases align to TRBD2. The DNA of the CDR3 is TGTGCCACCCTTGGGGTAGCGGGAGTGACCAATGAGCAGTTCTTC. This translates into CATLGVAGVTNEQFF.